These 12 T cell receptor beta chains share one sample of origin, sequenced in a study of cytomegalovirus exposure and HLA in healthy donors. The PCR had 60 Vbeta and 13 Jbeta primers. This table comes from immunoSEQ multiplex PCR, and its TCRdb copy is limited to in-frame clones, with some not included. The repertoire has 73,000 or so clones, roughly four fifths of them found once; the top ten carry about 6.8%. Sequenced input: PBMCs. The receptors here all came from a human donor in good health.

This clone showed up just once. V is TRBV7-2 and J is TRBJ2-5; D not certain. Germline values: CDR1 SGHTA, CDR2 FQGNSA. This CDR3 is built from 16 residues. V lost 0 bases and J 1 base, leaving 12 bases between the germline ends. CDR3 loop: CASSLAARSLQETQYF. The CDR3 DNA follows: TGTGCCAGCAGCTTAGCGGCCAGATCCCTCCAAGAGACCCAGTACTTC.

V gene TRBV7-2 combines with J gene TRBJ2-5, with D hard to call. Deletions cut 1 base from V and 2 bases from J, with 11 bases between. CDR3 length: 15 residues. CDR1 SGHTA and CDR2 FQGNSA come from the germline V gene. CDR3 region: CASSLDRRPQETQYF. The CDR3 nucleotides are TGTGCCAGCAGCTTAGATCGGAGACCTCAAGAGACCCAGTACTTC. Full variable domain (outside the CDR3, taken from reference TRBV7-2 and TRBJ2-5): GAGVSQSPSNKVTEKGKDVELRCDPISGHTALYWYRQSLGQGLEFLIYFQGNSAPDKSGLPSDRFSAERTGGSVSTLTIQRTQQEDSAVYLCASSLDRRPQETQYFGPGTRLLVL.

This clone showed up just a few times. The chain joins TRBV9 to TRBJ1-6; 9 bases line up with TRBD1. Germline V gives CDR1 SGDLS, CDR2 YYNGEE. With V trimmed by 4 bases and J by 7 bases, 9 bases remained unmatched. The CDR3 is 16 amino acids. CDR3 nucleotide sequence: TGTGCCAGCAGCTCCCCCCGGGACAGGGCCAATTCACCCCTCCACTTT. As protein: CASSSPRDRANSPLHF.

This chain links TRBV7-9 with TRBJ1-4; D is unresolved. CDR1 is SEHNR and CDR2 is FQNEAQ in the germline V gene (reference sequence). The CDR3 extends over 14 amino acids. The V gene lost 5 bases and the J gene lost 0 bases, with 7 bases spanning the gap. In DNA form, the CDR3 reads TGTGCCAGCAGCCCGGGAGCAACTAATGAAAAACTGTTTTTT. It is translated as CASSPGATNEKLFF.

This chain uses TRBV28 with TRBJ1-1; no firm D call. Between the trimmed V and J ends, which lost 6 bases and 4 bases, there was a span of 15 bases. The CDR3 consists of 14 residues. Germline CDR1 and CDR2: MDHEN and SYDVKM. CDR3 DNA sequence: TGTGCCAGCAGGGGCGGGGTGGGGTTCACTGAAGCTTTCTTT. Protein sequence: CASRGGVGFTEAFF.

The gene calls are TRBV29-1 and TRBJ1-1, with D tentatively TRBD1 (6 bases). This CDR3 spans 13 amino acids. CDR1 is SQVTM, CDR2 ANQGSEA, per germline. Trimming took 7 bases from V and 1 from J, leaving 13 bases between them. CDR3 sequence (DNA): TGCAGCGCCCCCGGGACATCGAACACTGAAGCTTTCTTT. The encoded protein is CSAPGTSNTEAFF.

The table lists this clone with a count of one. Different DNA sequences within this sample yield the same CDR3. The chain joins TRBV25-1 to TRBJ1-1; 7 nucleotides match TRBD1. The V gene end was trimmed by 4 bases and the J gene end by 4 bases; junction bases not matched to a gene: 3. CDR3 length equals 13 residues. Germline CDR1 reads MGHDK; CDR2 reads SYGVNS. DNA of the CDR3: TGTGCCAGCAGTGTGGAGGGGGCCACTGAAGCTTTCTTT. Protein sequence: CASSVEGATEAFF.

This clone was found once. The J gene is TRBJ2-5, the V gene TRBV2; TRBD2 is a possible D gene (6 bases). The J call could be wrong; TRBJ2-7 is a better fit for the DNA end. Germline V gene sequence: CDR1 SNHLY, CDR2 FYNNEI. The CDR3 totals 14 residues. CDR3 sequence: CASSDGRGSYEQYF. The DNA for the CDR3 is TGTGCCAGCAGTGACGGGAGAGGCTCCTACGAGCAGTACTTC.

The V and J genes are TRBV18 and TRBJ2-2, with D uncertain. Deletions cut 3 bases from V and 3 bases from J, with 11 bases between. The germline CDR1 and CDR2 sequences are KGHSH and LQKENI. CDR3 length: 15 residues. CDR3 DNA sequence: TGTGCCAGCTCACCCCTAATTACGGACACCGGGGAGCTGTTTTTT. It is translated as CASSPLITDTGELFF.

The chain employs TRBV29-1 and TRBJ2-5, with D hard to call. The J call may be faulty, since TRBJ2-7 better matches the DNA end. The CDR3 length is 11 residues. From germline, CDR1 is SQVTM and CDR2 ANQGSEA. CDR3 amino acids: CSVGSDYEQYF. CDR3 bases: TGCAGCGTCGGCAGTGACTACGAGCAGTACTTC.

The chain links TRBV30 to TRBJ2-1; D not certain. Per germline, CDR1 GTSNPN and CDR2 SVGIG (reference sequence). Trimming pared 4 bases from V and 6 bases from J, leaving 7 bases between. CDR3 size: 11 residues. The CDR3 DNA is TGTGCCTGGAACCCGGGCAATGAGCAGTTCTTC. Residues: CAWNPGNEQFF.

This sequence joins TRBV7-2 and TRBJ1-6; 12 bases match TRBD1. The CDR3 has 19 residues. Trimming removed 5 bases from V and 6 bases from J; junction bases left unmatched: 14. The germline gives CDR1 SGHTA, CDR2 FQGNSA. For the CDR3, the DNA is TGTGCCAGCAGCGCAGAACCGGGACAGGGGGCGATTTTTAATTCACCCCTCCACTTT. Protein sequence: CASSAEPGQGAIFNSPLHF. Drawing the rest from reference TRBV7-2 and TRBJ1-6, the complete variable domain is GAGVSQSPSNKVTEKGKDVELRCDPISGHTALYWYRQSLGQGLEFLIYFQGNSAPDKSGLPSDRFSAERTGGSVSTLTIQRTQQEDSAVYLCASSAEPGQGAIFNSPLHFGNGTRLTVT.